This passage covers 4 T cell receptor beta chains from one sample sequenced in a study of CD8 T cells in ankylosing spondylitis. A single record per CDR3 protein comes from TCRdb applying MiXCR to the 5' RACE reads. This table has about 240,000 distinct CDR3 sequences, approximately 9% appearing once. Specimen: blood, either unsorted or a sorted T cell fraction (not recorded which). The receptors come from a male donor with ankylosing spondylitis or in good health (not recorded which).

This clonotype showed up many times. The rearrangement links TRBV2 to TRBJ1-2, with D maybe TRBD1 (6 bases). The CDR3 is 13 residues long. The V end lost 8 bases, the J end lost 4 bases, and 14 bases lay between the germline ends. Germline V gene sequence: CDR1 SNHLY, CDR2 FYNNEI. In nucleotides, the CDR3 is TGTGCCAGCTCGCGACAGGCGGGCTATGGCTACACCTTC. Translated, it gives CASSRQAGYGYTF.

This clonotype was seen ten or more times. The rearrangement joins TRBV14 to TRBJ1-4, with TRBD1 as a possible D gene (5 bases). V was cut by 0 bases and J by 10 bases, with 18 bases left in between. This CDR3 has 16 residues. The germline V gene has CDR1 SGHDN and CDR2 FVKESK. The CDR3 is CASSQDRGAPGGKLFF. DNA of the CDR3: TGTGCCAGCAGCCAAGATAGAGGGGCGCCGGGAGGAAAACTGTTTTTT.

The chain recombines TRBV5-6 with TRBJ2-4, with a weak D call TRBD1 (6 bases). The V end was cut by 2 bases, the J end by 1 base, with 13 bases between. Germline V gene data show CDR1 as SGHDT and CDR2 as YYEEEE. There are 16 residues in the CDR3. In nucleotides, the CDR3 is TGTGCCAGCAGCTTTTTGTTCGGACAGGCCAAAAACATTCAGTACTTC. The encoded protein is CASSFLFGQAKNIQYF. Full variable domain (rest looked up from reference TRBV5-6 and TRBJ2-4): DAGVTQSPTHLIKTRGQQVTLRCSPKSGHDTVSWYQQALGQGPQFIFQYYEEEERQRGNFPDRFSGHQFPNYSSELNVNALLLGDSALYLCASSFLFGQAKNIQYFGAGTRLSVL.

This clonotype occurred a few times. This chain uses TRBV7-8 with TRBJ2-5; D perhaps matches TRBD2 (6 bases). V gave up 5 bases and J gave up 2 bases, with 18 bases separating them. Per the germline V gene, CDR1 is SGHVS and CDR2 is FQNEAQ. The CDR3 extends over 16 amino acids. CDR3 protein: CASSQRGGALQETQYF. DNA for the CDR3: TGTGCCAGCAGCCAGAGGGGCGGGGCCCTACAAGAGACCCAGTACTTC.